This entry describes one TCR beta chain. V shed 6 bases and J 0 bases; nucleotides not matched to a gene: 4. The CDR3 runs to 14 residues. CDR1 is WNHNN, CDR2 SYGVQD, per germline (reference sequence). The data stem from a study of PD-L1 blockade in urothelial cancer. The table came from immunoSEQ multiplex PCR; TCRdb's copy has only in-frame clones and leaves some out. The sample comprises some 76,000 clones, around 90% of which are singletons, and around 3.5% rests with the top ten. Enrolled patients showed locally advanced or metastatic urothelial carcinoma. Pretreatment and on-treatment samples were taken, numbering 1 to 8 per patient.

This TCR was sampled from a man aged 60 to 75 with urothelial cancer. The chain is built from TRBV10-1 and TRBJ1-1, with 7 bases identical to TRBD1. Sequencing was performed on PBMCs, taken around atezolizumab (anti-PD-L1) treatment. The CDR3 DNA reads TGCGCCAGCAGCGCTGGGACAGTGAACACTGAAGCTTTCTTT. The encoded protein is CASSAGTVNTEAFF.